Presented here are 16 T cell receptor beta chains from one specimen sequenced in a study of cytomegalovirus exposure and HLA in healthy donors. Primers for the PCR totalled 60 Vbeta and 13 Jbeta. Here immunoSEQ multiplex PCR was the method, and the copy in TCRdb shows in-frame clones only, minus some. The sample has fewer than 250,000 clones, 81% seen once. The specimen sequenced was PBMCs. The receptor set was obtained from a man aged 40-50 years in good health and CMV-seropositive.

The rearrangement links TRBV21-1 to TRBJ2-7; the tabulated D call, TRBD2, remains unverified against the DNA. TRBV21-1 is deemed a pseudogene. The CDR3 consists of 13 residues. The CDR3: CAIRTSGSSEQYF. The CDR3 bases are TGTGCCATCCGGACTAGCGGGAGTTCCGAGCAGTACTTC.

The J gene is TRBJ2-2, the V gene TRBV29-1; the match to TRBD1 covers 7 bases. Germline V lookup: CDR1 SQVTM, CDR2 ANQGSEA. Losses at the gene ends were 6 bases for V and 0 bases for J; bases not matched to a gene: 4. The CDR3 loop spans 14 amino acids. The CDR3 sequence: CSVGQVANTGELFF. As DNA, the CDR3 is TGCAGCGTAGGACAGGTGGCGAACACCGGGGAGCTGTTTTTT.

J is TRBJ1-3 and V is TRBV5-1; maybe TRBD1 (6 bases). The CDR3 has 16 amino acids. V was cut by 1 base and J by 0 bases, with 11 bases left in between. Germline values: CDR1 SGHRS, CDR2 YFSETQ. The CDR3: CASSLRETGSGNTIYF. CDR3 nucleotide sequence: TGCGCCAGCAGCTTGAGGGAGACAGGCTCTGGAAACACCATATATTTT.

The chain recombines TRBV25-1 with TRBJ2-6; TRBD1 is a possible D gene (5 bases). The germline V gene encodes CDR1 MGHDK and CDR2 SYGVNS. Trimming pared 2 bases from V and 2 bases from J, leaving 16 bases between. The CDR3 totals 18 residues. The CDR3 DNA follows: TGTGCCAGCAGTGAACCGGGTAGGGGCTGGGCTGGGGCCAACGTCCTGACTTTC. It yields the protein CASSEPGRGWAGANVLTF.

V usage is TRBV29-1 and J usage is TRBJ1-2; D remains unclear. Germline V gives CDR1 SQVTM, CDR2 ANQGSEA. The CDR3 is 13 residues long. The germline V and J ends were trimmed by 3 bases and 2 bases, with 10 bases remaining between them. The CDR3, as DNA: TGCAGCGTTGAGATGGTGAGAAACTATGGCTACACCTTC. Its translation is CSVEMVRNYGYTF.

The J gene is TRBJ2-3, the V gene TRBV5-1; maybe TRBD2 (6 bases). V was shortened by 1 base and J by 5 bases, with 11 bases between the two germline ends. The length of the CDR3 is 14 residues. The germline gives CDR1 SGHRS, CDR2 YFSETQ. This chain's CDR3 is CASSLWGGGDTQYF. CDR3 sequence (DNA): TGCGCCAGCAGCTTGTGGGGAGGAGGAGATACGCAGTATTTT.

DNA for the CDR3: TGCGCCAGCAGCCAAGAGGCTGATGGGAGGTCGGGAAAACTGTTTTTT. The encoded protein is CASSQEADGRSGKLFF. The rearrangement uses TRBV4-1 and TRBJ1-4; D gene unclear. V was cut by 0 bases and J by 10 bases, with 18 bases left in between. This CDR3 comprises 16 residues. In germline, CDR1 is MGHRA, CDR2 YSYEKL.

The chain combines TRBV11-3 with TRBJ2-1; 14 bases match TRBD2. The CDR3 length is 15 residues. With 5 bases clipped from V and 9 bases from J, the junction kept 6 bases outside the gene matches. Germline V lookup: CDR1 SGHNT, CDR2 YENEEA. In DNA, the CDR3 is TGTGCCAGCAGCCCGGGGACTAGCGGGGGATGTGAGCAGTTCTTC. It translates to CASSPGTSGGCEQFF.

The chain recombines TRBV2 with TRBJ1-5; a possible D gene is TRBD1 (6 bases). Trimming took 4 bases from V and 4 from J, leaving 17 bases between them. Germline V gives CDR1 SNHLY, CDR2 FYNNEI. The CDR3 length is 16 residues. CDR3 sequence (DNA): TGTGCCAGCAGTGCCAACAACCCCCAGGGGAATCAGCCCCAGCATTTT. As protein: CASSANNPQGNQPQHF.

The chain employs TRBV7-2 and TRBJ2-7; a weak D match, TRBD2 (5 bases). The CDR3 runs 12 residues. Germline values: CDR1 SGHTA, CDR2 FQGNSA. V was clipped by 5 bases and J by 7 bases, with 12 bases between them. The CDR3 sequence: CASSPVGGEQYF. The CDR3 bases are TGTGCCAGCAGCCCGGTCGGCGGGGAGCAGTACTTC.

The chain carries TRBV6-1 and TRBJ2-7, with D unclear. Germline CDR1 MNHNS, CDR2 SASEGT. The V and J ends lost 7 bases and 3 bases respectively, with 4 bases between them. The length of the CDR3 is 10 residues. The CDR3 spells CASNNYEQYF. For the CDR3, the DNA is TGTGCCAGCAACAACTACGAGCAGTACTTC.

This clone appeared a few times. This chain links TRBV4-1 with TRBJ2-1; TRBD1 agrees at 9 bases. The germline V gene encodes CDR1 MGHRA and CDR2 YSYEKL. The CDR3 sequence is 16 residues long. Losses at the gene ends were 1 base for V and 6 bases for J; bases not matched to a gene: 7. This CDR3 is CASSQGAGTGINEQFF. CDR3 nucleotides: TGCGCCAGCAGCCAAGGCGCCGGGACAGGGATCAATGAGCAGTTCTTC.

This clone showed up just a few times. The chain recombines TRBV6-5 with TRBJ1-2, with 11 bases identical to TRBD1. The junction had 4 bases not matched to a gene; V was cut back by 6 bases and J by 1 base. Germline V gene sequence: CDR1 MNHEY, CDR2 SVGAGI. The CDR3 has 15 amino acids. CDR3 in DNA: TGTGCCAGCAGATTGGACAGGGGGCATAACTATGGCTACACCTTC. This sequence encodes CASRLDRGHNYGYTF.

The CDR3 reads CASSRGTPRTYEQYF. CDR3 sequence (DNA): TGTGCCAGCAGCCGTGGGACACCTCGTACCTACGAGCAGTACTTC. This chain joins TRBV7-9 and TRBJ2-5, with D maybe TRBD1 (6 bases). TRBJ2-7 explains the end of the DNA better; the J call may be wrong. Germline V gives CDR1 SEHNR, CDR2 FQNEAQ (reference sequence). This CDR3 has 15 amino acids.

The chain combines TRBV19 with TRBJ1-1; D might be TRBD1 (5 bases). V gave up 5 bases and J gave up 4 bases, with 11 bases separating them. The CDR3 consists of 13 residues. CDR1 is LNHDA and CDR2 is SQIVND in the germline V gene (reference sequence). The CDR3 loop is CASSFGGSTEAFF. CDR3 coding DNA: TGTGCCAGTAGTTTCGGGGGGAGCACTGAAGCTTTCTTT.

As to this clone: The sample holds other DNA sequences that translate to the same CDR3. The chain carries TRBV27 and TRBJ1-5; D call uncertain. The CDR3 loop spans 14 amino acids. Germline V gene data show CDR1 as MNHEY and CDR2 as SMNVEV (reference sequence). V was cut by 5 bases and J by 3 bases, with 11 bases left in between. The CDR3 DNA sequence: TGTGCCAGCAGTCTCCTGGGAGCCAATCAGCCCCAGCATTTT. Translated, it gives CASSLLGANQPQHF.